The sequence of this T cell receptor (beta chain) was determined in a study of human T cells and chemical hapten exposure. Background on the study: All through the roughly 25-week study, the scalp of each patient received diphenylcyclopropenone doses weekly.

With regard to this clonotype: Its antigen is not known.

Study-wide points: In comparison with controls, expanded TCRs gave rise to a significantly larger number of large CDR3 similarity clusters. Alopecia in all donors means immunity may differ from healthy individuals.

Each CDR3 protein is one row after TCRdb ran MiXCR on the RACE reads. The sample has approximately 340,000 distinct CDR3 sequences, approximately 6.9% seen once; the top ten hold 8.4%. Described time point: patch test 1, 2 weeks after DPC sensitization. Treatment meaning: therapeutic diphenylcyclopropenone sensitization with weekly scalp DPC. Non-pregnant alopecia patients aged 18 to 70, suitable for DPC therapy. Material: whole blood, obtained in connection with sensitization to the hapten diphenylcyclopropenone (DPC). The receptor's source is a young woman with alopecia areata. Some clones in this sample may be carry-over from other donors' samples.

CDR3 region: CASSYQRQTEAFF. The CDR3 bases are TGTGCCAGCAGTTACCAGAGGCAGACTGAAGCTTTCTTT. The chain couples TRBV6-5 to TRBJ1-1, with unresolved D. Trimming left V 2 bases short and J 5 bases short, with 9 bases between. From germline, CDR1 is MNHEY and CDR2 SVGAGI. The CDR3 is 13 residues long.